This T cell receptor (beta chain) was obtained from a study of blood T cell repertoires in COVID-19. Across the study: Sites across the United States, Italy and Spain contributed samples from acute and convalescent COVID-19.

Seattle participants joined during active infection and were tracked over time. The CDR3 runs 13 residues. Germline CDR1 is LNHNV and CDR2 is YYDKDF (reference sequence). Deletions cut 0 bases from V and 7 bases from J, with 10 bases between. Original processing methods: Amplification from reference gene primers served as the basis for estimated nucleated cell counts. Method: immunoSEQ multiplex PCR; TCRdb's copy keeps in-frame clones and lacks some. That table gives V, J and clone size, and the DNA gave D and trimming. This table has around 190,000 clones, about four fifths appearing once. V and J are TRBV15 and TRBJ2-7, with TRBD1 as a possible D gene (6 bases). This TCR was sampled from a woman in her fifties or sixties with COVID-19, enrolled during active disease. The sample taken for sequencing was peripheral blood. The CDR3 coding sequence is TGTGCCACCAGCAGAGATCGAGGGGGAGAGCAGTACTTC. Protein sequence: CATSRDRGGEQYF.